This entry lists 3 T cell receptor beta chains sequenced from one sample in a study of OX40 agonist ivuxolimab in advanced cancers. Clones were read by immunoSEQ multiplex PCR, and TCRdb kept only the in-frame ones, dropping some. Seen here are approximately 70,000 clones, 86% observed once, and the top ten hold 5.5% to 8%. The specimen comprised CD4+ or CD8+ T cells sorted from blood, sampled in a trial of the OX40 agonist ivuxolimab. The receptor source for this set is an adult with an advanced solid tumor such as melanoma, head and neck, liver or kidney cancer.

The chain joins TRBV5-4 to TRBJ1-3; 7 bases agree with TRBD1. J gave up 2 bases and V 4 bases, and 6 bases lay outside the gene matches. From germline, CDR1 is SGHNT and CDR2 YYREEE (reference sequence). The CDR3 is made up of 15 amino acids. CDR3 amino acids: CASSARQGAGNTIYF. CDR3 nucleotides: TGTGCCAGCAGCGCGAGACAGGGAGCTGGAAACACCATATATTTT.

This sequence joins TRBV4-2 and TRBJ1-5; the match to TRBD1 covers 7 bases. Trimming took 0 bases from V and 2 from J; bases not matched to a gene: 10. The CDR3 loop spans 18 amino acids. In germline, CDR1 is LGHNA, CDR2 YNFKEQ. CDR3 region: CASSQDLGDSAGNQPQHF. The CDR3 coding sequence is TGTGCCAGCAGCCAAGATCTGGGGGACAGTGCGGGCAATCAGCCCCAGCATTTT.

In DNA, the CDR3 is TGTGCCAGCAGCTTACCCGTTAGTTACGAGCAGTACTTC. It encodes CASSLPVSYEQYF. This chain uses TRBV11-3 with TRBJ2-7; D not certain. This CDR3 has 13 residues. V dropped 2 bases and J dropped 4 bases, with 9 bases sitting between them. Germline CDR1 reads SGHNT; CDR2 reads YENEEA.